This T cell receptor (beta chain) was identified in a study of patients and donors after allogeneic stem cell transplantation. TCRdb re-analysed the RT-PCR reads in MiXCR, keeping a single row per CDR3 protein. In the table there are 15,000 to 20,000 distinct CDR3 sequences, approximately 5% of which are singletons. Many counts were recorded for this clonotype. A read error may account for a junction end that differs from germline. The sequence was obtained from a human donor who was either an allogeneic HSCT recipient or a stem cell or donor lymphocyte infusion donor (not recorded which). It is not recorded whose cells these are; they may come from a transplant donor. What was sequenced was blood, either unsorted or a sorted T cell fraction (not recorded which).

The DNA for the CDR3 is TGTGCCACCAGCAGAGGGGGCACCCACCCCTCCTTC. Residues: CATSRGGTHPSF. The V gene is TRBV15, the J gene TRBJ2-7; D possibly corresponds to TRBD1 (5 bases). Germline V gene lookup returns CDR1 LNHNV and CDR2 YYDKDF (reference sequence). CDR3 length equals 12 residues.